This T cell receptor beta chain was captured in a study of T cells after yellow fever vaccination. Broader study findings: A large majority of primary-vaccination clones showed up again after the booster (under 98% CD4, around 90% CD8). Compared with primary, the secondary response was weaker and peaked at day 5, not 15. There was a small share of clonotypes that showed up in both the CD4 and CD8 compartments.

Germline assignment: CDR1 SGHRS and CDR2 YFSETQ. The V end lost 5 bases, the J end lost 4 bases, and 17 bases lay between the germline ends. CDR3 length: 15 residues. TCR cDNA was made by 5'RACE template switching, adding a universal primer site and UMIs. A single record per CDR3 protein comes from TCRdb applying MiXCR to the 5' RACE reads. The data contain around 590,000 distinct CDR3 sequences, around an eighth of them singletons. This clonotype was counted a few times. Its antigen is undetermined. J is TRBJ2-3 and V is TRBV5-1, with TRBD1 as a possible D gene (5 bases). The origin of this receptor is a man aged 30-40 years who received the YFV17D yellow fever vaccine. Sample: PBMCs, taken on the day of the yellow fever booster vaccination. The CDR3 coding sequence is TGCGCCAGCAGAATGCGAAGGGGTGGAGCAGATACGCAGTATTTT. Translating gives CASRMRRGGADTQYF.